This passage covers 3 T cell receptor beta chains from one sample sequenced in a study of Tregs in tolerant kidney transplant recipients. Profiling relied on immunoSEQ multiplex PCR, and the TCRdb table lists in-frame clones only, not all of them. This sample contains about 31,000 clones. Recipients received nonmyeloablative bone marrow transplants from related graft donors, with transient mixed chimerism. The source material was CD4+ T cells from blood (PBMCs), sampled 24 months after the transplant. The receptors here all came from a human patient who received a combined kidney and bone marrow transplant. Some T cells may trace back to the graft donor.

A word on this clone: Read sequence stops 3 residues before the CDR3 end, and the germline J gene provides the missing end. This chain joins TRBV5-1 and TRBJ2-1; D is unclear. The V gene's germline CDR1 is SGHRS and CDR2 YFSETQ. V lost 2 bases to trimming and J lost 7 bases, with 7 bases between them. The CDR3 totals 12 residues. Incomplete CDR3 DNA: TGCGCCAGCAGCTTCATCGGGAATGAG. Its protein is CASSFIGNE. The whole CDR3 reads CASSFIGNEQFF.

The CDR3 here is CASSRDRGWEKLFF. Incomplete CDR3 DNA: TGTGCCAGCAGCCGGGACAGGGGGTGGGAAAAA. The chain carries TRBV2 and TRBJ1-4; 11 bases match TRBD1. The CDR3 extends 3 residues past the end of the read, so its final part is completed from the germline J gene. From germline, CDR1 is SNHLY and CDR2 FYNNEI. The CDR3 has 14 residues. With V trimmed by 6 bases and J by 8 bases, 5 bases remained unmatched.

Concerning this clone itself: Coverage ceases 3 residues before the CDR3 finishes, and the germline J gene fills in the end. V usage is TRBV5-1 and J usage is TRBJ1-3, with D tentatively TRBD1 (5 bases). This CDR3 has 16 residues. Trimming cost V 3 bases and J 2 bases, with 15 bases left between them. The germline CDR1 and CDR2 sequences are SGHRS and YFSETQ. CDR3: CASSSTGGPTGNTIYF. The CDR3 DNA, read in part, is TGCGCCAGCAGCTCAACAGGAGGCCCCACTGGAAACACC. Based on the CDR3 plus reference TRBV5-1 and TRBJ1-3, the full variable domain is KAGVTQTPRYLIKTRGQQVTLSCSPISGHRSVSWYQQTPGQGLQFLFEYFSETQRNKGNFPGRFSGRQFSNSRSEMNVSTLELGDSALYLCASSSTGGPTGNTIYFGEGSWLTVV.